This T cell receptor (beta chain) appears in the sequencing data of a study of blood T cell repertoires in COVID-19 (dated by TCRdb to about 2020). Some background on the complete study: Samples from collaborators originated in the United States, Italy and Spain and spanned both the acute and convalescent phases of COVID-19. The prospective study material was composed of cDNA or gDNA derived from T cells, B-cell-depleted T cells, or PBMCs. The dataset comprised deeply sampled blood TCRbeta repertoires from subjects exposed to, actively infected with, or recovered from COVID-19. A freely available public database, intended as a resource for researchers studying the immune response to SARS-CoV-2, is where the repertoires were released. Samples were obtained from the ongoing ImmuneRACE study (first 160 participants) and from 1,200 or so subjects provided by 6 global collaborators. The sample metadata nearly always contained a de-identified subject ID, COVID-19 status, age in years and sex. Where available, HLA class I and class II types were taken from metadata supplied by the sample provider and were not determined by assay-based typing. Broad study findings and their caveats: How much clinical and demographic metadata was included differed by source and by participant, and the metadata was provided uncurated.

This clone was recorded a few times. No cognate antigen has been identified for it. Base qualities are not provided; no much larger clone lies one nucleotide away. CDR1 and CDR2, per the germline V gene, are SGHTA and FQGTGA. There are 17 amino acids in the CDR3, from cysteine to phenylalanine inclusive. The kept DNA is CDR3 alone, 51 bases in frame from the first base. Trimming removed 1 base from V and 0 bases from J, leaving 12 bases between the germline ends. Whole blood was collected in K2EDTA tubes by collaborating institutions according to the institutions' own protocols. For TCRbeta analysis, collaborator samples were shipped as frozen whole blood, as isolated PBMCs, or as DNA extracted from either sample type. TCRbeta CDR3 regions were amplified from genomic DNA by means of the immunoSEQ Assay, a bias-controlled multiplex PCR. Per the authors' processing: The number of nucleated cells in each sample was estimated from the amplification of reference gene primers within the assay. To quantify the absolute abundance of each unique TCRbeta CDR3 rearrangement, sequence reads were collapsed and filtered. For each sample, productive Simpson clonality was calculated by taking the square root of Simpson's diversity index across productive rearrangements. TCRdb stores this immuneACCESS table with in-frame sequences only. Part of the clones is absent; in the studies checked, under half of the shortfall reflects unresolved V genes, and no reason is known for the rest. V, J and clone size were drawn from that table, and D and trimming were deduced from the DNA. This sample holds roughly 73,000 clones; roughly 91% were observed only once. The leading ten clones occupy approximately 29% of the sample.

The sequenced material came from peripheral blood. This clonotype originated in a woman older than 75 with active or convalescent COVID-19. This chain joins TRBV7-3 to TRBJ2-2, with TRBD1 perhaps the D gene, on 5 matching bases. The CDR3 loop reads CASSLMHQGPNTGELFF. The nucleotide sequence reads as follows: TGTGCCAGCAGCTTAATGCACCAGGGCCCGAACACCGGGGAGCTGTTTTTT.